The rows below give T cell receptor beta chains drawn from one sample of a study of human T cells and chemical hapten exposure. A single record per CDR3 protein comes from TCRdb applying MiXCR to the RACE reads. The table includes some 41,000 distinct CDR3 sequences, about 4% detected once. The starting material was whole blood, obtained in connection with sensitization to the hapten diphenylcyclopropenone (DPC). Source of these receptors: a man over 45 with alopecia areata. Some clones in this sample may be carry-over from other donors' samples. Each CDR3 is given with its conserved first and last residue. D genes are given only for firm matches. Clone size is shown for a subset of rows, as once, few, many or a class of expanded clone.

J: TRBJ2-7; D: -; size: many; V: TRBV28; DNA: TGTGCCAGCAGTTTTGGGGCTTACGAGCAGTACTTC; CDR3: CASSFGAYEQYF
J: TRBJ2-1; D: TRBD2; size: many; V: TRBV2; DNA: TGTGCCAGCATAATGGAACTAGCGGGAGATGAGCAGTTCTTC; CDR3: CASIMELAGDEQFF
J: TRBJ2-7; D: -; size: many; V: TRBV20-1; DNA: TGCAGTGCCTCATTAGTGGGAGGCGAGCAGTACTTC; CDR3: CSASLVGGEQYF
J: TRBJ1-3; D: -; size: -; V: TRBV7-8; DNA: TGTGCCAGCAGCTTAGTGGCAGCCTCTGGAAACACCATATATTTT; CDR3: CASSLVAASGNTIYF
J: TRBJ2-7; D: -; size: many; V: TRBV7-2; DNA: TGTGCCAGCAGCTTAGCGTTTGACGGGAAGTCCTACGAGCAGTACTTC; CDR3: CASSLAFDGKSYEQYF
J: TRBJ1-2; D: TRBD1; size: many; V: TRBV12-3/TRBV12-4; DNA: TGTGCCAGCAGTTTGTTCACAGGGGGTGACTATGGCTACACCTTC; CDR3: CASSLFTGGDYGYTF
J: TRBJ1-4; D: -; size: many; V: TRBV30; DNA: TGTGCCTGGAGTGTGGGCGATGAAAAACTGTTTTTT; CDR3: CAWSVGDEKLFF
J: TRBJ1-1; D: -; size: -; V: TRBV29-1; DNA: TGCAGCGGAATTATGAACACTGAAGCTTTCTTT; CDR3: CSGIMNTEAFF
J: TRBJ2-1; D: -; size: -; V: TRBV19; DNA: TGTGCCAGTATCGGCCTCAATGAGCAGTTCTTC; CDR3: CASIGLNEQFF
J: TRBJ1-5; D: TRBD1; size: many; V: TRBV7-2; DNA: TGTGCCAGCAGCTCCGGGACAGGGTGGCAGCCCCAGCATTTT; CDR3: CASSSGTGWQPQHF
J: TRBJ1-5; D: TRBD1; size: many; V: TRBV15; DNA: TGTGCCACCAGCAGAGAGGGACAGAACAATCAGCCCCAGCATTTT; CDR3: CATSREGQNNQPQHF
J: TRBJ2-7; D: TRBD1; size: many; V: TRBV20-1; DNA: TGCAGTGCATTCGGGACAGACTACGAGCAGTACTTC; CDR3: CSAFGTDYEQYF
J: TRBJ2-7; D: TRBD2; size: many; V: TRBV6-5; DNA: TGTGCCAGCAGTTACTCGACAGCACTAGCGGGAGTTAACGAGCAGTACTTC; CDR3: CASSYSTALAGVNEQYF
J: TRBJ2-3; D: -; size: many; V: TRBV5-1; DNA: TGCGCCAGCAGCTTGTTGTTCTCCGCAGGCACAGATACGCAGTATTTT; CDR3: CASSLLFSAGTDTQYF
J: TRBJ2-1; D: -; size: many; V: TRBV12-3/TRBV12-4; DNA: TGTGCCAGCAGAAAAAGCGGGTCTTCTTACAATGAGCAGTTCTTC; CDR3: CASRKSGSSYNEQFF
J: TRBJ2-7; D: TRBD2; size: many; V: TRBV20-1; DNA: TGCAGTGCTAGGGGGACTAGCGGGAGGTTCTCCTACGAGCAGTACTTC; CDR3: CSARGTSGRFSYEQYF
J: TRBJ1-6; D: -; size: many; V: TRBV3-1; DNA: TGTGCCAGCAGTCGACAGGATTCAACTAATTCACCCCTCCACTTT; CDR3: CASSRQDSTNSPLHF
J: TRBJ2-3; D: TRBD2; size: many; V: TRBV7-8; DNA: TGTGCCAGCAGCGTCCTAGCGGTTACCACAGATACGCAGTATTTT; CDR3: CASSVLAVTTDTQYF
J: TRBJ2-2; D: -; size: few; V: TRBV7-2; DNA: TGTGCCAGCAGCCTCCCGGACCTCATCGCCGGGGAGCTGTTTTTT; CDR3: CASSLPDLIAGELFF
J: TRBJ2-3; D: TRBD2; size: many; V: TRBV4-1; DNA: TGCGCCAGCAGCCAAGTCCCCCCGACTAGCGGCGGCACAGATACGCAGTATTTT; CDR3: CASSQVPPTSGGTDTQYF
J: TRBJ2-7; D: TRBD2; size: many; V: TRBV28; DNA: TGTGCCAGCAGTCGCGGGACTAGTGACGAGCAGTACTTC; CDR3: CASSRGTSDEQYF
J: TRBJ1-1; D: TRBD1; size: many; V: TRBV20-1; DNA: TGCAGTGCTAGAGCCCGGGACAGGGGTTATGAAGCTTTCTTT; CDR3: CSARARDRGYEAFF
J: TRBJ2-6; D: -; size: many; V: TRBV4-1; DNA: TGCGCCAGCAGCCCCCAACCAAGCTCTGGGGCCAACGTCCTGACTTTC; CDR3: CASSPQPSSGANVLTF
J: TRBJ2-5; D: -; size: many; V: TRBV7-2; DNA: TGTGCCAGCAGCTCTGGGGATTACCAAGAGACCCAGTACTTC; CDR3: CASSSGDYQETQYF
J: TRBJ2-5; D: -; size: many; V: TRBV7-8; DNA: TGTGCCAGCAGCTTAGCGAGGGCAGGCCCGAGGGAGGAGACCCAGTACTTC; CDR3: CASSLARAGPREETQYF
J: TRBJ2-7; D: TRBD2; size: many; V: TRBV12-3/TRBV12-4; DNA: TGTGCCAGCAGTTTGGTAGCGGGAGGCCTCGGCGAGCAGTACTTC; CDR3: CASSLVAGGLGEQYF
J: TRBJ1-1; D: -; size: many; V: TRBV3-1; DNA: TGTGCCAGCAGCCAATACACTGAAGCTTTCTTT; CDR3: CASSQYTEAFF
J: TRBJ2-7; D: -; size: many; V: TRBV2; DNA: TGTGCCAGCGGCAGGGGTTACGAGCAGTACTTC; CDR3: CASGRGYEQYF
J: TRBJ2-2; D: TRBD2; size: many; V: TRBV6-2/TRBV6-3; DNA: TGTGCCAGCAGAAGACTAGCGGGTTTCACCGGGGAGCTGTTTTTT; CDR3: CASRRLAGFTGELFF
J: TRBJ2-7; D: -; size: many; V: TRBV18; DNA: TGTGCCAGCTCACCGGGGCTTAGGGGCTACGAGCAGTACTTC; CDR3: CASSPGLRGYEQYF
J: TRBJ2-3; D: -; size: many; V: TRBV20-1; DNA: TGCAGTGCTAAAGTCGGAGGAGACACAGATACGCAGTATTTT; CDR3: CSAKVGGDTDTQYF
J: TRBJ1-3; D: -; size: -; V: TRBV5-1; DNA: TGCGCCAGCAGCTTGGTTGGGTCCTCTGGAAACACCATATATTTT; CDR3: CASSLVGSSGNTIYF
J: TRBJ2-3; D: -; size: many; V: TRBV7-9; DNA: TGTGCCAGCAGCTCACTCCGGGACAACACAGATACGCAGTATTTT; CDR3: CASSSLRDNTDTQYF
J: TRBJ2-1; D: TRBD2; size: few; V: TRBV19; DNA: TGTGCCAGTAGTATAGGGGCGGGAGGAGGAAATGAGCAGTTCTTC; CDR3: CASSIGAGGGNEQFF
J: TRBJ2-1; D: -; size: many; V: TRBV6-6; DNA: TGTGCCAGCGTTAACCCACCCCCGGACAATGAGCAGTTCTTC; CDR3: CASVNPPPDNEQFF
J: TRBJ1-6; D: TRBD1; size: -; V: TRBV28; DNA: TGTGCCAGCATCGCCGGGACAGGGGGCGGGAAACCCCACTTT; CDR3: CASIAGTGGGKPHF
J: TRBJ1-3; D: -; size: many; V: TRBV7-2; DNA: TGTGCCAGCAGCTCTCTGGGCTCTGGAAACACCATATATTTT; CDR3: CASSSLGSGNTIYF
J: TRBJ2-5; D: TRBD1; size: many; V: TRBV18; DNA: TGTGCCAGCTCACTAACGGGACAGCGCCAAGAGACCCAGTACTTC; CDR3: CASSLTGQRQETQYF
J: TRBJ2-1; D: -; size: many; V: TRBV7-9; DNA: TGTGCCAGCGGTCCTAGAGTAGCAAGCTCCTACAATGAGCAGTTCTTC; CDR3: CASGPRVASSYNEQFF
J: TRBJ1-6; D: TRBD1; size: many; V: TRBV12-3/TRBV12-4; DNA: TGTGCCAGCAGTCCCTCAGGGGGCCTCTCCTATAATTCACCCCTCCACTTT; CDR3: CASSPSGGLSYNSPLHF
J: TRBJ2-5; D: -; size: -; V: TRBV12-3/TRBV12-4; DNA: TGTGCCAGCAGCCCGGGACTGGCGAGGACCCAGTACTTC; CDR3: CASSPGLARTQYF
J: TRBJ2-2; D: -; size: many; V: TRBV7-9; DNA: TGTGCCAGCAGCTCCAACAGGAACACCGGGGAGCTGTTTTTT; CDR3: CASSSNRNTGELFF
J: TRBJ2-7; D: -; size: many; V: TRBV12-3/TRBV12-4; DNA: TGTGCCAGCAGTTTAAGCAGGGGCGACGAGCAGTACTTC; CDR3: CASSLSRGDEQYF
J: TRBJ2-2; D: -; size: many; V: TRBV9; DNA: TGTGCCAGCAGCGTAGCCCCGACTACTCACACCGGGGAGCTGTTTTTT; CDR3: CASSVAPTTHTGELFF
J: TRBJ2-3; D: TRBD2; size: many; V: TRBV20-1; DNA: TGCAGTGCTAGAGGAACTAGCGGACTTGTGGGGGTTAGCACAGATACGCAGTATTTT; CDR3: CSARGTSGLVGVSTDTQYF
J: TRBJ1-2; D: -; size: many; V: TRBV24-1; DNA: TGTGCCACCAGTCAGGATGGGACCTCCTATGGCTACACCTTC; CDR3: CATSQDGTSYGYTF
J: TRBJ2-3; D: TRBD2; size: many; V: TRBV6-5; DNA: TGTGCCAGCACTCAGAGCGGGAGGCGGGATACGCAGTATTTT; CDR3: CASTQSGRRDTQYF
J: TRBJ2-2; D: -; size: many; V: TRBV20-1; DNA: TGCAGTGCTAGAGCCCCGAGCACCGGGGAGCTGTTTTTT; CDR3: CSARAPSTGELFF
J: TRBJ1-5; D: -; size: -; V: TRBV19; DNA: TGTGCCAGTAGTGGCAGTCGACGTCAGCCCCAGCATTTT; CDR3: CASSGSRRQPQHF
J: TRBJ2-3; D: -; size: many; V: TRBV28; DNA: TGTGCCAGCAGTTTTAACCTTCCAGATACGCAGTATTTT; CDR3: CASSFNLPDTQYF
J: TRBJ1-3; D: -; size: -; V: TRBV3-1; DNA: TGTGCCAGCAGCCAGGGACCGGGCTCTGGAAACACCATATATTTT; CDR3: CASSQGPGSGNTIYF
J: TRBJ2-3; D: -; size: many; V: TRBV30; DNA: TGTGCCTGGAGTCCGAACAGTGTAGATACGCAGTATTTT; CDR3: CAWSPNSVDTQYF
J: TRBJ2-3; D: -; size: many; V: TRBV4-1; DNA: TGCGCCAGCAGCCAAGCCGGGGGAAAAAGGACAGATACGCAGTATTTT; CDR3: CASSQAGGKRTDTQYF
J: TRBJ2-2; D: -; size: many; V: TRBV3-1; DNA: TGTGCCAGCAGCCAATTCAGAGCGAACACCGGGGAGCTGTTTTTT; CDR3: CASSQFRANTGELFF